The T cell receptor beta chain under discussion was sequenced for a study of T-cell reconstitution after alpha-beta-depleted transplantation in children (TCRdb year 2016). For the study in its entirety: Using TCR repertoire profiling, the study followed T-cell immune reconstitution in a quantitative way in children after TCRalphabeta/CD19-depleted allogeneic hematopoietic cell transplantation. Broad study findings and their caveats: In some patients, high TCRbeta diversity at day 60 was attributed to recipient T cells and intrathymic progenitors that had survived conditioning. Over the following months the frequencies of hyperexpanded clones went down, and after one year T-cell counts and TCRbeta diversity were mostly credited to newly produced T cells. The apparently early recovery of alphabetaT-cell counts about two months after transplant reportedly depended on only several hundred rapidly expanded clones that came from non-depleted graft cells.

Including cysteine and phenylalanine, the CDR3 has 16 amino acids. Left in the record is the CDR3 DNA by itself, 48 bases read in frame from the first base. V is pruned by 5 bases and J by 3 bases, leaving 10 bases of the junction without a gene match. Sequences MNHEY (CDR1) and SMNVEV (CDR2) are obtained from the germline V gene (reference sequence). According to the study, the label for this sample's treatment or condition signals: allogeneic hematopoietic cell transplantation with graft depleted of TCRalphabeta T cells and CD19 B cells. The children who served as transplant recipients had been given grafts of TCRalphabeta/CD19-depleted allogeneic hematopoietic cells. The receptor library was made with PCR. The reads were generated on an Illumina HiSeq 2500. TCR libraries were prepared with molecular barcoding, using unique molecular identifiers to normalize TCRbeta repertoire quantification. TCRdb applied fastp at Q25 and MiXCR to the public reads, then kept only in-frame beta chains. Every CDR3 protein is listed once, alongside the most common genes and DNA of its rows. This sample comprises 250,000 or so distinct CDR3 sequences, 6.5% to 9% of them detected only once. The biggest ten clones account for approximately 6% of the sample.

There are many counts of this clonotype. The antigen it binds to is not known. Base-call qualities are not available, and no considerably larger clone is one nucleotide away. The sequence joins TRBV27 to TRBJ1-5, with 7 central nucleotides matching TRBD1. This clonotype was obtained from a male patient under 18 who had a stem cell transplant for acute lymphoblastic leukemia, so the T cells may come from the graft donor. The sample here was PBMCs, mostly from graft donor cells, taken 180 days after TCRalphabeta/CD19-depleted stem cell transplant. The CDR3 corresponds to CASSGITGALNQPQHF. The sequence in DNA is TGTGCCAGCAGTGGAATAACAGGGGCGCTCAATCAGCCCCAGCATTTT.